Below, one T cell receptor (beta chain) is given with its context. The antigen is not known. The immunoSEQ assay was v3.0, run at survey level. Measured with immunoSEQ multiplex PCR; TCRdb has only the in-frame clones, and not every one. The sample has 40,000 to 60,000 clones, around 80% seen once; the top ten hold approximately 3.2%. These data belong to a study of long-term antiretroviral therapy in people with HIV. Study-level results: Whichever time point was examined, clones expanded before ART dominated the repertoire.

Trimming shortened V by 3 bases and J by 1 base, and 12 bases separated the two germline ends. Germline-derived CDR1 and CDR2 are LNHDA and SQIVND (reference sequence). The CDR3 runs 16 residues. The sample in question was unsorted PBMCs, obtained 0.8 years after starting antiretroviral therapy. The source of this sequence is a woman younger than 30 with HIV. The chain combines TRBV19 with TRBJ1-4; the D is unclear. The CDR3 is CASSIHLQKTNEKLFF. The CDR3 DNA reads TGTGCCAGTAGTATCCACCTACAGAAAACTAATGAAAAACTGTTTTTT.